This T cell receptor beta chain was recovered during a study of cytomegalovirus exposure and HLA in healthy donors. Study details: As an earlier analysis found, 150 million to 200 million T cells yielded over 95 million unique TCR beta sequences.

Germline V gene lookup returns CDR1 SGDLS and CDR2 YYNGEE. This CDR3 has 17 residues. V was pared by 0 bases and J by 3 bases, with 18 bases between. Worth noting for this clone: Its antigen is unknown.

Study-wide results and caveats: The records held CMV serostatus as the only immune exposure information. CMV antigen specificity of three CMV-associated chains was confirmed in vitro. It was in a later analysis that TCR association rates were seen to vary by HLA locus, highest for DRB1 and lowest for HLA-C.

PCR amplification relied on 60 Vbeta primers (plus 13 Jbeta primers). Sequencing used immunoSEQ multiplex PCR; TCRdb keeps in-frame clones, though not all of them. This table holds some 60,000 clones, more than 70% found once. This chain links TRBV9 with TRBJ1-1; TRBD1 is a possible D gene (6 bases). The sequencing input was PBMCs. The receptor's source is a woman under 40 in good health and CMV-seronegative. For the CDR3, the DNA is TGTGCCAGCAGCGTAGCTCTAGAGGCAGGGGCTGACACTGAAGCTTTCTTT. It codes for CASSVALEAGADTEAFF.